The 9 T cell receptor beta chains presented below share a single source sample, sequenced in a study of cytomegalovirus exposure and HLA in healthy donors. Primers: 60 Vbeta forward and 13 Jbeta reverse. Measured with immunoSEQ multiplex PCR; TCRdb has only the in-frame clones, and not every one. This listing includes some 89,000 clones. The specimen sequenced was PBMCs. These receptors all stem from a woman aged 25 to 39 in good health and CMV-seronegative.

The V call is TRBV19, the J call TRBJ1-4; weak D call: TRBD1 (5 bases). The germline CDR1 and CDR2 sequences are LNHDA and SQIVND (reference sequence). The CDR3 runs to 14 residues. Trimming pared 8 bases from V and 4 bases from J, leaving 14 bases between. The CDR3 reads CASRQAGLNEKLFF. CDR3 sequence (DNA): TGTGCCAGTCGGCAAGCAGGGCTTAATGAAAAACTGTTTTTT.

The V call is TRBV29-1, the J call TRBJ1-2, with 10 bases matching TRBD1. The V gene's germline CDR1 is SQVTM and CDR2 ANQGSEA. The trim removed 1 base at V and 6 bases at J, leaving 14 bases unmatched. This CDR3 comprises 17 residues. The CDR3 DNA is TGCAGCGTTGAAGCGCCCAGGACAGGGGGGTATGTGGATGGCTACACCTTC. Translating gives CSVEAPRTGGYVDGYTF. Combining the CDR3 with reference TRBV29-1 and TRBJ1-2 gives the whole variable domain SAVISQKPSRDICQRGTSLTIQCQVDSQVTMMFWYRQQPGQSLTLIATANQGSEATYESGFVIDKFPISRPNLTFSTLTVSNMSPEDSSIYLCSVEAPRTGGYVDGYTFGSGTRLTVV.

V is TRBV27 and J is TRBJ2-6; 11 bases match TRBD1. The CDR3 runs 18 residues. The trim removed 5 bases at V and 2 bases at J, leaving 8 bases unmatched. Germline V gene sequence: CDR1 MNHEY, CDR2 SMNVEV (reference sequence). Written as DNA, the CDR3 is TGTGCCAGCAGTCTTACGCCGGGACAGGGGGCTGGGGCCAACGTCCTGACTTTC. As protein: CASSLTPGQGAGANVLTF. The whole variable domain, remainder taken from reference TRBV27 and TRBJ2-6, is EAQVTQNPRYLITVTGKKLTVTCSQNMNHEYMSWYRQDPGLGLRQIYYSMNVEVTDKGDVPEGYKVSRKEKRNFPLILESPSPNQTSLYFCASSLTPGQGAGANVLTFGAGSRLTVL.

This chain uses TRBV6-5 with TRBJ2-3, with D hard to call. The CDR3 runs 15 residues. V shed 2 bases and J shed 7 bases, with 16 bases lying between them. The germline V gene has CDR1 MNHEY and CDR2 SVGAGI. Here the CDR3 DNA reads TGTGCCAGCAGTTACGCTAGTTTGCCCCCGAATACGCAGTATTTT. Translation gives CASSYASLPPNTQYF.

V and J are TRBV28 and TRBJ2-7; weak D call: TRBD1 (5 bases). CDR3 length: 14 residues. V was trimmed by 3 bases and J by 4 bases, leaving 13 bases between them. Germline-derived CDR1 and CDR2 are MDHEN and SYDVKM. The CDR3 here is CASSFGRATYEQYF. Written as DNA, the CDR3 is TGTGCCAGCAGTTTCGGCAGGGCCACATACGAGCAGTACTTC.

This chain joins TRBV5-4 and TRBJ2-2, with TRBD1 matching over 8 bases. Trimming cost V 4 bases and J 1 base; bases outside gene matches: 3. Germline V gene sequence: CDR1 SGHNT, CDR2 YYREEE (reference sequence). This CDR3 spans 15 amino acids. The CDR3 coding sequence is TGTGCCAGCAGCCGCGGGACAGGGAACACCGGGGAGCTGTTTTTT. It codes for CASSRGTGNTGELFF.

This chain joins TRBV5-1 and TRBJ2-3; tentatively, D is TRBD1 (5 bases). Germline CDR1 reads SGHRS; CDR2 reads YFSETQ. The CDR3 loop spans 15 amino acids. The V and J ends lost 5 bases and 1 base respectively, with 14 bases between them. The CDR3 region is CASRFQGGGTDTQYF. The CDR3 DNA sequence: TGCGCCAGCAGATTTCAGGGTGGGGGCACAGATACGCAGTATTTT.

In DNA, the CDR3 is TGCGCCAGCAGCCAAGAGAGCCCCTCTGGAAACACCATATATTTT. Translating it yields CASSQESPSGNTIYF. V gene TRBV4-1 combines with J gene TRBJ1-3; D is ambiguous. The germline V gene has CDR1 MGHRA and CDR2 YSYEKL. Trimming pared 0 bases from V and 0 bases from J, leaving 6 bases between. CDR3 length equals 15 residues.

V is TRBV11-3 and J is TRBJ1-1; no reliable D call. Per germline, CDR1 SGHNT and CDR2 YENEEA. V was pared by 4 bases and J by 2 bases, with 11 bases between. The length of the CDR3 is 14 residues. The CDR3 sequence is CASSSAGLNTEAFF. CDR3 coding DNA: TGTGCCAGCAGCTCGGCGGGCCTAAACACTGAAGCTTTCTTT.